The 27 T cell receptor beta chains listed next were all sequenced from one sample in a study of control samples from healthy donors and cancer patients. Here immunoSEQ multiplex PCR was the method, and the copy in TCRdb shows in-frame clones only, minus some. This sample carries some 90,000 clones, roughly 92% of them seen once, and the ten largest clones take approximately 1%. Sequencing was performed on blood. The receptors shown here come from a woman in her 30s in good health.

The V call is TRBV2, the J call TRBJ2-5, with 9 bases that match TRBD1. In germline, CDR1 is SNHLY, CDR2 FYNNEI. The CDR3 is made up of 14 amino acids. The V gene end was trimmed by 3 bases and the J gene end by 3 bases; junction bases not matched to a gene: 2. The CDR3 DNA reads as TGTGCCAGCAGTGACCGGACAGGGGAAGAGACCCAGTACTTC. It translates to CASSDRTGEETQYF.

V usage is TRBV19 and J usage is TRBJ1-1, with D hard to call. V lost 3 bases and J lost 2, with 10 bases in between. Germline V gives CDR1 LNHDA, CDR2 SQIVND (reference sequence). The CDR3 spans 14 residues. The CDR3 here is CASSMGRKNTEAFF. CDR3 bases: TGTGCCAGTAGTATGGGCAGAAAAAACACTGAAGCTTTCTTT. The complete variable domain, with remaining parts taken from reference TRBV19 and TRBJ1-1, reads DGGITQSPKYLFRKEGQNVTLSCEQNLNHDAMYWYRQDPGQGLRLIYYSQIVNDFQKGDIAEGYSVSREKKESFPLTVTSAQKNPTAFYLCASSMGRKNTEAFFGQGTRLTVV.

This chain links TRBV30 with TRBJ1-1; D uncertain. V lost 3 bases and J 0 bases, leaving 11 bases between the germline ends. Germline assignment: CDR1 GTSNPN and CDR2 SVGIG (reference sequence). The CDR3 extends over 14 amino acids. The DNA for the CDR3 is TGTGCCTGGAGGAAACTGAGAATGAACACTGAAGCTTTCTTT. It codes for CAWRKLRMNTEAFF.

V is TRBV4-1 and J is TRBJ2-2, with TRBD2 matching over 7 bases. The CDR3 has 17 residues. In germline, CDR1 is MGHRA, CDR2 YSYEKL. With V trimmed by 7 bases and J by 6 bases, 17 bases remained unmatched. The CDR3 sequence is CASNSLQVAGMAGELFF. DNA of the CDR3: TGCGCCAGCAACTCTCTCCAAGTAGCGGGCATGGCCGGGGAGCTGTTTTTT.

J is TRBJ1-5 and V is TRBV10-2; weak D call: TRBD1 (5 bases). Trimming stripped 5 bases from V and 8 bases from J, with 16 bases between. Germline CDR1 reads WSHSY; CDR2 reads SAAADI. The CDR3 has 14 residues. CDR3 sequence: CASSPGTSFEPQHF. As DNA, the CDR3 is TGCGCCAGCAGTCCCGGGACTAGTTTCGAGCCCCAGCATTTT.

The V and J genes are TRBV6-5 and TRBJ2-2; D is perhaps TRBD1 (6 bases). This CDR3 has 15 residues. The V end was cut by 2 bases, the J end by 0 bases, with 7 bases between. The germline V gene encodes CDR1 MNHEY and CDR2 SVGAGI. The CDR3 nucleotides are TGTGCCAGCAGTTACGGGACACCGAACACCGGGGAGCTGTTTTTT. Residues: CASSYGTPNTGELFF.

The chain joins TRBV6-1 to TRBJ2-5; D may be TRBD2 (7 bases). Trimming took off 0 bases at V and 1 base at J, with 27 bases between the two ends. Per germline, CDR1 MNHNS and CDR2 SASEGT. CDR3 size: 21 residues. The CDR3 reads CASSEALRTPSAGAPQETQYF. As DNA, the CDR3 is TGTGCCAGCAGTGAAGCGCTTCGGACCCCCTCCGCGGGGGCCCCCCAAGAGACCCAGTACTTC.

This clone has more than one count but fewer than ten. The gene calls are TRBV20-1 and TRBJ1-2; D might be TRBD1 (5 bases). This CDR3 is 11 amino acids long. Trimming left V 5 bases short and J 6 bases short, with 10 bases between. Germline values: CDR1 DFQATT, CDR2 SNEGSKA (reference sequence). The CDR3, as DNA: TGCAGTGCTCATGACAGTAATGGCTACACCTTC. It specifies CSAHDSNGYTF.

V usage is TRBV7-3 and J usage is TRBJ2-5, with D perhaps matching TRBD1 (6 bases). This CDR3 is built from 15 residues. V gave up 2 bases and J gave up 4 bases, with 14 bases separating them. In germline, CDR1 is SGHTA, CDR2 FQGTGA. The CDR3: CASSLAGGNGETQYF. Written as DNA, the CDR3 is TGTGCCAGCAGCTTAGCTGGGGGCAATGGAGAGACCCAGTACTTC.

The CDR3 nucleotides read TGTGCCAGCAGCTTAGCAGTCAACTATGGCTACACCTTC. Protein product: CASSLAVNYGYTF. The chain uses TRBV7-2 and TRBJ1-2; D is undetermined. V dropped 0 bases and J dropped 2 bases, with 4 bases sitting between them. The CDR3 has 13 residues. Germline loops: CDR1 SGHTA, CDR2 FQGNSA.

As for this clone: At one of its ends the junction is not consistent with the germline gene, which may arise from a read error. The chain recombines TRBV28 with TRBJ1-2; 9 bases fit TRBD1. The CDR3 length is 16 residues. Germline V gives CDR1 MDHEN, CDR2 SYDVKM. The DNA for the CDR3 is TGTGCCAGCAGATTATGGACAGGGGTCAGGACGAATGGCTACACCTTC. Residues: CASRLWTGVRTNGYTF.

The chain recombines TRBV5-1 with TRBJ2-1; maybe TRBD2 (6 bases). With 1 base removed from V and 4 bases from J, the gap between germline ends came to 15 bases. The germline gives CDR1 SGHRS, CDR2 YFSETQ. The CDR3 loop spans 16 amino acids. CDR3 loop: CASSLTAMGGYNEQFF. In DNA, the CDR3 is TGCGCCAGCAGCTTGACTGCGATGGGGGGATACAATGAGCAGTTCTTC. Complete variable domain (other parts from reference TRBV5-1 and TRBJ2-1): KAGVTQTPRYLIKTRGQQVTLSCSPISGHRSVSWYQQTPGQGLQFLFEYFSETQRNKGNFPGRFSGRQFSNSRSEMNVSTLELGDSALYLCASSLTAMGGYNEQFFGPGTRLTVL.

This CDR3 is CASSLGTVTGGELFF. CDR3 coding DNA: TGTGCCAGCAGCTTAGGTACAGTCACCGGCGGGGAGCTGTTTTTT. The chain combines TRBV7-7 with TRBJ2-2; D is unclear. CDR3 length: 15 amino acids. V was cut by 1 base and J by 7 bases, with 13 bases left in between. Germline-derived CDR1 and CDR2 are SSHAT and FNYEAQ (reference sequence).

This chain uses TRBV27 with TRBJ1-5; D uncertain. The CDR3 is 14 amino acids. CDR1 MNHEY and CDR2 SMNVEV come from the germline V gene (reference sequence). With 0 bases removed from V and 4 bases from J, the gap between germline ends came to 7 bases. DNA for the CDR3: TGTGCCAGCAGTTTATCGTCCCTAAATCAGCCCCAGCATTTT. As protein: CASSLSSLNQPQHF.

The CDR3 spells CASSSPLGAGGVEKLFF. CDR3 nucleotide sequence: TGTGCCAGCAGCTCCCCCTTAGGGGCAGGGGGAGTCGAAAAACTGTTTTTT. The chain joins TRBV7-9 to TRBJ1-4, with 7 nucleotides matching TRBD1. The CDR3 runs 17 residues. V lost 4 bases to trimming and J lost 8 bases; unmatched junction nucleotides: 16. The germline CDR1 and CDR2 sequences are SEHNR and FQNEAQ (reference sequence). The full variable domain, completed using reference TRBV7-9 and TRBJ1-4, is DTGVSQNPRHKITKRGQNVTFRCDPISEHNRLYWYRQTLGQGPEFLTYFQNEAQLEKSRLLSDRFSAERPKGSFSTLEIQRTEQGDSAMYLCASSSPLGAGGVEKLFFGSGTQLSVL.

This chain joins TRBV7-9 and TRBJ1-3; the D gene is possibly TRBD1 (5 bases). The CDR3 sequence is 13 residues long. Trimming stripped 7 bases from V and 2 bases from J, with 9 bases between. Germline V gene lookup returns CDR1 SEHNR and CDR2 FQNEAQ (reference sequence). The CDR3 protein is CASILGAGNTIYF. The CDR3 coding sequence is TGTGCCAGCATCCTAGGGGCTGGAAACACCATATATTTT. Full variable domain (rest looked up from reference TRBV7-9 and TRBJ1-3): DTGVSQNPRHKITKRGQNVTFRCDPISEHNRLYWYRQTLGQGPEFLTYFQNEAQLEKSRLLSDRFSAERPKGSFSTLEIQRTEQGDSAMYLCASILGAGNTIYFGEGSWLTVV.

The chain links TRBV19 to TRBJ2-1; D unresolved. The CDR3 loop spans 12 amino acids. V lost 5 bases, J lost 4 bases, and 6 bases lay in between. Germline values: CDR1 LNHDA, CDR2 SQIVND (reference sequence). CDR3 DNA sequence: TGTGCCAGTAGTCCCAGGTACAATGAGCAGTTCTTC. It is translated as CASSPRYNEQFF.

This clone was found once. The chain combines TRBV30 with TRBJ1-6; no reliable D call. Germline V gene data show CDR1 as GTSNPN and CDR2 as SVGIG (reference sequence). Trimming shortened V by 5 bases and J by 7 bases, and 15 bases separated the two germline ends. The CDR3 has 14 residues. DNA for the CDR3: TGTGCCTGGGGGAGGGCCTCTGGGAATTCACCCCTCCACTTT. This codes for CAWGRASGNSPLHF.

The chain couples TRBV7-8 to TRBJ1-5; D gene unclear. The CDR3 extends over 12 amino acids. Trimming shortened V by 2 bases and J by 10 bases, and 9 bases separated the two germline ends. From germline, CDR1 is SGHVS and CDR2 FQNEAQ. Here the CDR3 reads CASSLSYEPQHF. The CDR3 coding sequence is TGTGCCAGCAGCTTAAGCTACGAACCCCAGCATTTT.

The CDR3 sequence is CASSWEGGTEAFF. CDR3 nucleotides: TGTGCCAGCAGTTGGGAAGGGGGCACTGAAGCTTTCTTT. The genes are TRBV6-6 and TRBJ1-1, with D maybe TRBD1 (6 bases). Per germline, CDR1 MNHNY and CDR2 SVGAGI (reference sequence). Trimming pared 4 bases from V and 4 bases from J, leaving 10 bases between. The CDR3 spans 13 residues.

The genes are TRBV6-6 and TRBJ2-7; D gene ambiguous. Per the germline V gene, CDR1 is MNHNY and CDR2 is SVGAGI (reference sequence). Between the trimmed V and J ends, which lost 6 bases and 6 bases, there was a span of 9 bases. This CDR3 comprises 11 residues. The CDR3 reads CASRSPVEQYF. Written as DNA, the CDR3 is TGTGCCAGCAGGAGCCCGGTCGAGCAGTACTTC.

The gene calls are TRBV19 and TRBJ2-3, with 7 bases lining up with TRBD1. J was trimmed by 6 bases and V by 3 bases; bases with no gene match: 21. Germline V gene sequence: CDR1 LNHDA, CDR2 SQIVND (reference sequence). The CDR3 loop spans 19 amino acids. The CDR3 DNA reads TGTGCCAGTAGTATTGTGGGACAGCCTGGTACCGGGACCGGGGATACGCAGTATTTT. The encoded protein is CASSIVGQPGTGTGDTQYF.

V gene TRBV19 combines with J gene TRBJ2-6, with unresolved D. Between the trimmed V and J ends, which lost 4 bases and 2 bases, there was a span of 12 bases. This CDR3 region has 16 residues. CDR1 and CDR2 (germline): LNHDA, SQIVND (reference sequence). This CDR3 reads CASSTRTAPGANVLTF. The CDR3 nucleotides are TGTGCCAGTAGTACTAGGACGGCGCCTGGGGCCAACGTCCTGACTTTC.

The V call is TRBV30, the J call TRBJ1-2, with TRBD1 as a possible D gene (5 bases). Germline values: CDR1 GTSNPN, CDR2 SVGIG (reference sequence). CDR3 length: 14 amino acids. V was shortened by 2 bases and J by 4 bases, with 14 bases between the two germline ends. CDR3 bases: TGTGCCTGGAGTCCCCCGCTCGACAGCTATGGCTACACCTTC. This codes for CAWSPPLDSYGYTF.

The V gene is TRBV12-5, the J gene TRBJ2-7; 11 positions match TRBD1. The germline V gene has CDR1 LGHNT and CDR2 FRNRAP. This CDR3 contains 16 residues. The V and J ends lost 5 bases and 5 bases, in that order; junction bases with no gene match: 11. The CDR3 reads CASGAISGQGANEQYF. The CDR3 DNA reads TGTGCTAGTGGTGCGATATCTGGACAGGGGGCCAACGAGCAGTACTTC. Based on the CDR3 plus reference TRBV12-5 and TRBJ2-7, the full variable domain is DARVTQTPRHKVTEMGQEVTMRCQPILGHNTVFWYRQTMMQGLELLAYFRNRAPLDDSGMPKDRFSAEMPDATLATLKIQPSEPRDSAVYFCASGAISGQGANEQYFGPGTRLTVT.

The V call is TRBV9, the J call TRBJ2-7, with 8 bases fitting TRBD2. The CDR3 has 16 residues. CDR1 and CDR2 (germline): SGDLS, YYNGEE. The ends lost 4 bases at V and 3 bases at J; junction bases unmatched: 12. The CDR3 region is CASSPKVDGTSYEQYF. In DNA form, the CDR3 reads TGTGCCAGCAGCCCGAAGGTGGACGGGACTAGCTACGAGCAGTACTTC.

V is TRBV6-5 and J is TRBJ2-2; the D gene is possibly TRBD1 (8 bases). Germline-derived CDR1 and CDR2 are MNHEY and SVGAGI. CDR3 length: 13 residues. Trimming removed 8 bases at V and 5 bases at J, with 12 bases between. CDR3 region: CASDRGGTGELFF. The CDR3 DNA sequence: TGTGCCAGCGACAGGGGAGGGACCGGGGAGCTGTTTTTT.